This T cell receptor (beta chain) was observed in a study of cytomegalovirus exposure and HLA in healthy donors. Donors were drawn from the approximately 120-subject validation cohort, separate from the approximately 640-subject first cohort. This CDR3 comprises 11 residues. V lost 1 base, J lost 8 bases, and 6 bases lay in between. The germline CDR1 and CDR2 sequences are SGHTS and YDEGEE. The table came from immunoSEQ multiplex PCR; TCRdb's copy has only in-frame clones and leaves some out. The top ten hold around 6% of the sample, which has about 120,000 clones, around nine tenths seen once. The chain combines TRBV5-8 with TRBJ1-2; D call uncertain. This receptor was identified in a woman aged 18-29 years in good health and CMV-seropositive. The sample comprised PBMCs. The CDR3 loop reads CASSLSGGYTF. The CDR3 nucleotides are TGTGCCAGCAGCTTGTCGGGGGGCTACACCTTC. Using reference TRBV5-8 and TRBJ1-2 for the parts outside the CDR3, the full variable domain is EAGVTQSPTHLIKTRGQQATLRCSPISGHTSVYWYQQALGLGLQFLLWYDEGEERNRGNFPPRFSGRQFPNYSSELNVNALELEDSALYLCASSLSGGYTFGSGTRLTVV.